This TCR beta chain was profiled in a study of CD8+CD57+ T cells in acquired aplastic anemia (dated by TCRdb to 2016 to 2019). The study in broad terms: A mean of about 3.2 ug of DNA, ranging from 0.2 to 27.4 ug, was extracted from sorted CD4+ and CD8+ cells. General conclusions and limits of the study: Some 31 CD8+ CDR3 sequences were shared between patients and controls but appeared highly expressed in patients and within their immunodominant clones. Patients and healthy controls showed no significant difference in CD8+ Simpson's diversity (P=0.060).

Profiling of TCR beta VDJ combinations and CDR3 sequences used genomic DNA as the template. TCR repertoire sequencing was run on an Illumina HiSeq 2000. On the study's bioinformatics: TRBV/TRBJ rearrangement plots, CDR3 size and DJ length profiles, and Simpson's diversity index were used to evaluate the repertoires. Whichever DNA sequence was most abundant in the deep sequencing data was defined as the immunodominant clone. CDR3 amino acid sequences were checked for sharing across subjects and were also compared against the VDJdb database and published repertoires. TCRdb reran the public reads through fastp at Q25 and MiXCR, keeping productive beta chains. Records with the same CDR3 protein are collapsed into one entry carrying the most frequent genes and DNA. TCRdb assigned the V and J calls; the authors' analysis was not used. This sample lists a few hundred thousand distinct CDR3 sequences; approximately 55% were detected once. The ten largest clonotypes hold less than 9.5% of the sample.

This clonotype has a single count. Its cognate antigen has yet to be identified. No much larger clonotype is one base removed from it; base qualities were not supplied. On its own, one read is weak support. Reading the germline V gene (reference sequence) gives CDR1 DFQATT and CDR2 SNEGSKA. The CDR3 spans 14 residues, from the cysteine through the phenylalanine. Only the CDR3 part of the read is kept: 42 bases, read in frame from the first base. V loses 5 bases of germline sequence and J loses 5 bases, and the interval between the two ends is 15 bases. The study deep-sequenced TCR repertoires of sorted CD4+ and CD8+ blood T cells from severe aplastic anemia patients and healthy subjects. Ficoll-Paque density gradient centrifugation was used to isolate peripheral blood mononuclear cells. CD4+ and CD8+ T cells were sorted by FACS or magnetic beads before DNA extraction.

This TCR was sampled from a human donor with severe aplastic anemia or a healthy control (not recorded which). The chain is made from TRBV20-1 and TRBJ1-4; a tentative D match to TRBD1 spans 5 bases. The sequenced sample was sorted CD4+, CD8+, or CD8+CD57+ T cells (not recorded which) from PBMCs. The CDR3 sequence is CSAGLGGGNEKLFF. The bases read TGCAGTGCTGGATTGGGCGGGGGAAATGAAAAACTGTTTTTT.